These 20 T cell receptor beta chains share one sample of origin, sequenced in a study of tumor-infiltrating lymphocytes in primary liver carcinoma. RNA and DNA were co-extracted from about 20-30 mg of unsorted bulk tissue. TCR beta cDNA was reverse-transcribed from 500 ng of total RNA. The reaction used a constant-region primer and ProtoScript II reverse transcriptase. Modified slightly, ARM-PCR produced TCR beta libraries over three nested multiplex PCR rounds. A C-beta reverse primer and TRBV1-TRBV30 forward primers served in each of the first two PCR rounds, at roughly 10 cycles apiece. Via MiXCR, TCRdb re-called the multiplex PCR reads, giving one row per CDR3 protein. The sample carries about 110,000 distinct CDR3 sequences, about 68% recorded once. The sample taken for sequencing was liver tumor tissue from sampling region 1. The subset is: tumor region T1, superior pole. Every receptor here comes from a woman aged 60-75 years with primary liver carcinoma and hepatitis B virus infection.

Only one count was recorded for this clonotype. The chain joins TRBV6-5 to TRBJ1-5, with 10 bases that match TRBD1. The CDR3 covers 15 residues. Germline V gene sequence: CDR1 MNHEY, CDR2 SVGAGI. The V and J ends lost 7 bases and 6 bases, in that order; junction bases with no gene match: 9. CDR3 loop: CASIRQGAGSQPQHF. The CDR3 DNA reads TGTGCCAGCATCCGACAGGGGGCAGGCAGTCAGCCCCAGCATTTT.

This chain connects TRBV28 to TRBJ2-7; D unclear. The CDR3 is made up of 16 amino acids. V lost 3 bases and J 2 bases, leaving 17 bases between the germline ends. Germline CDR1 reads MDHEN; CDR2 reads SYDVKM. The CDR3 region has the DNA TGTGCCAGCAGTTTCAGCCGGGTAGTAGACACCTACGAGCAGTACTTC. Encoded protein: CASSFSRVVDTYEQYF.

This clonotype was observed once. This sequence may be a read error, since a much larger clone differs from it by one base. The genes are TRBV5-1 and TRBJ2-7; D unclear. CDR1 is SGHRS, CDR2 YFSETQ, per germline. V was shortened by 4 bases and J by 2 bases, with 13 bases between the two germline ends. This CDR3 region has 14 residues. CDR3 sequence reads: CASSKYIGPYEQYF. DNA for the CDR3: TGCGCCAGCAGCAAGTATATAGGCCCCTACGAGCAGTACTTC.

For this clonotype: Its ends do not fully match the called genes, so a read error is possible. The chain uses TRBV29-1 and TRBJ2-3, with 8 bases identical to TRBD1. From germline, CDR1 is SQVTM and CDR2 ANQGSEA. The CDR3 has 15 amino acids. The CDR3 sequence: CNVEIRGRGTNTQYF. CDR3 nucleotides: TGCAACGTTGAAATCAGGGGGCGAGGCACAAATACGCAGTATTTT.

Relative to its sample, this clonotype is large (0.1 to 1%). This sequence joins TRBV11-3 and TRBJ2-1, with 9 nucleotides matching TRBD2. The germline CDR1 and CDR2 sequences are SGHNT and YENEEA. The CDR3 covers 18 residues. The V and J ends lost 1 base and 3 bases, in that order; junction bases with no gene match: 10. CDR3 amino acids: CASSLGQGGRAGYNEQFF. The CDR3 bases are TGTGCCAGCAGCTTAGGTCAAGGCGGGAGGGCCGGCTACAATGAGCAGTTCTTC. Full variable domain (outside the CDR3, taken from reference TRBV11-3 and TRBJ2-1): EAGVVQSPRYKIIEKKQPVAFWCNPISGHNTLYWYLQNLGQGPELLIRYENEEAVDDSQLPKDRFSAERLKGVDSTLKIQPAELGDSAVYLCASSLGQGGRAGYNEQFFGPGTRLTVL.

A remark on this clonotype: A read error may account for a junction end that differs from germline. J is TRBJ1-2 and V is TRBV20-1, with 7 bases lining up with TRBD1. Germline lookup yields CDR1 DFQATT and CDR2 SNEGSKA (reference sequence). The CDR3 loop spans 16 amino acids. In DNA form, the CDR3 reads TGCAGTGCTAGAAGAACAGGGACAGTCCTGAACTATGGCTGCACCTTC. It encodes CSARRTGTVLNYGCTF.

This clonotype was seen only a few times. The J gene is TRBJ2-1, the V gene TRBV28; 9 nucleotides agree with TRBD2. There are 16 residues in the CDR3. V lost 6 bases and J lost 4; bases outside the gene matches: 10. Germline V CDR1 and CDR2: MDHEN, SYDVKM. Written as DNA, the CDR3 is TGTGCCAGCAGAACGCCGGGACTAGCTACTTACAATGAGCAGTTCTTC. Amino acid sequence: CASRTPGLATYNEQFF. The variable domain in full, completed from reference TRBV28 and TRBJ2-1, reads DVKVTQSSRYLVKRTGEKVFLECVQDMDHENMFWYRQDPGLGLRLIYFSYDVKMKEKGDIPEGYSVSREKKERFSLILESASTNQTSMYLCASRTPGLATYNEQFFGPGTRLTVL.

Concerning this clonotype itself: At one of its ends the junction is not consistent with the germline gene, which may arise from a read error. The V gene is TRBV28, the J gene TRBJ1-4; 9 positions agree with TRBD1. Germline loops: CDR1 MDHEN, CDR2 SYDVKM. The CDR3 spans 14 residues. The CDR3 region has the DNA TGTGCCAGCAGTGAACAGGGGGCTGGTGAAAGACTGTTTTTT. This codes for CASSEQGAGERLFF.

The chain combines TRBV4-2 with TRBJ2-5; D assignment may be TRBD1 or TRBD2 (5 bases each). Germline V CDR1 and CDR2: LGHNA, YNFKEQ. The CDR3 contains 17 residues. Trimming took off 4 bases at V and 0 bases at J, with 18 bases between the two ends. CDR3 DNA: TGTGCCAGCAGCCGGTCGTGGGGACGGGATGACCAAGAGACCCAGTACTTC. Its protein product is CASSRSWGRDDQETQYF.

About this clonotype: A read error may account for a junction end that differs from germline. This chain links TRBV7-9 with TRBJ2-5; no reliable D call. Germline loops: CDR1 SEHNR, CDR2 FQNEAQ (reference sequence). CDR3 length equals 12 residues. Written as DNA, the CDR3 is TGTGCCGTTGGACCCACCCAGGAGACCCAGCACTTC. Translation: CAVGPTQETQHF.

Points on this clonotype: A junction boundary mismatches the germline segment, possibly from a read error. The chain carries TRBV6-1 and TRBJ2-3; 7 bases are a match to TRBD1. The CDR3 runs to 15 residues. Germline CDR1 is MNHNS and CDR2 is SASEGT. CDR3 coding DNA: TGTGCCGGCAGTGACGGAGACAGGGTCACAGATACGCAGTATTTC. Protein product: CAGSDGDRVTDTQYF.

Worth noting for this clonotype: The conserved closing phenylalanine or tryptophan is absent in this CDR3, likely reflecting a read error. The CDR3 is CASSNGQGAYNEQFL. The CDR3 region has the DNA TGTGCCAGCAGCAACGGACAGGGGGCTTACAATGAGCAGTTCCTC. The chain couples TRBV6-2 or TRBV6-3 to TRBJ2-1, with 11 nucleotides matching TRBD1. CDR3 length equals 15 residues. Germline lookup yields CDR1 MNHEY and CDR2 SVGEGT. J gave up 4 bases and V 6 bases, and 5 bases lay outside the gene matches.

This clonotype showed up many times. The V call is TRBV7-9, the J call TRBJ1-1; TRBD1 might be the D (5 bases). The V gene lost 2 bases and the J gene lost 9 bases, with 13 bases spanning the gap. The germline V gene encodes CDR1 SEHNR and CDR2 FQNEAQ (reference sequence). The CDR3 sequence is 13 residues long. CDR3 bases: TGTGCCAGCAGCTTAAGGGATGGGACTCAAGCTTTCTTT. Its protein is CASSLRDGTQAFF.

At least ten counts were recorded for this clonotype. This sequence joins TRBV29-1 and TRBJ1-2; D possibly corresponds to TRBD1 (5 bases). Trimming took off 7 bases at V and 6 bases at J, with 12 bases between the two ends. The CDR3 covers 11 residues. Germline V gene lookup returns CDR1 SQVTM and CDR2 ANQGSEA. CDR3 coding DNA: TGCAGCGCTGAGGGGTGGGATGGCTACACCTTC. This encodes CSAEGWDGYTF.

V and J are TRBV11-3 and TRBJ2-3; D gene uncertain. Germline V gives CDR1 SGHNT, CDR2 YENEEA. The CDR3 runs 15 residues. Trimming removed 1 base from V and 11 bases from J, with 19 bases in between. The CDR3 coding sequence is TGTGCCAGCAGCTTAGGGCGAGCGCGAGATCTTATGCAGTATTTT. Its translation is CASSLGRARDLMQYF.

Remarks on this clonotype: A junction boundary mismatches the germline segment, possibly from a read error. The CDR3 reads CDSSSGPSYEQYF. The CDR3 nucleotides read TGTGACAGCAGTTCCGGGCCCTCCTACGAGCAGTACTTC. This chain links TRBV6-6 with TRBJ2-7; D is uncertain. CDR1 is MNHNY, CDR2 SVGAGI, per germline (reference sequence). This CDR3 has 13 amino acids.

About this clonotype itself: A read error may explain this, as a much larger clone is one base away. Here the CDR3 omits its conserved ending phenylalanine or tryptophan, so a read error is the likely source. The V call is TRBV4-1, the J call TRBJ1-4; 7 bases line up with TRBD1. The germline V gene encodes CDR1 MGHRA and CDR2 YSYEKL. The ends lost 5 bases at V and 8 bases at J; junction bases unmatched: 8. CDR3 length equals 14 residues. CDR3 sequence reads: CASSSTGTQEKLFV. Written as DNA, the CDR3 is TGCGCCAGCAGCTCGACAGGGACACAAGAAAAACTGTTTGTT.

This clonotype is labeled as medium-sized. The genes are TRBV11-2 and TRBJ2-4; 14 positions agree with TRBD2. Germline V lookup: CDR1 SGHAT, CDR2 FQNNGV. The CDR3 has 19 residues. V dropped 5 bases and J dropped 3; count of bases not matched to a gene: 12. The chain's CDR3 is CASSPRLAGGPRIKNIQYF. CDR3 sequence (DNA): TGTGCCAGCAGCCCTCGACTAGCGGGAGGGCCTCGGATCAAAAACATTCAGTACTTC.

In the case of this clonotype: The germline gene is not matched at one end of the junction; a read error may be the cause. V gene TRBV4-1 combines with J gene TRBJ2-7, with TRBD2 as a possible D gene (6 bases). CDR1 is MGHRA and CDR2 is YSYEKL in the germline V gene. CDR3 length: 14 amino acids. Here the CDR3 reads CASSPAGKVYEQYF. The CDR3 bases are TGTGCCAGCAGCCCCGCGGGGAAGGTCTACGAGCAGTACTTC.

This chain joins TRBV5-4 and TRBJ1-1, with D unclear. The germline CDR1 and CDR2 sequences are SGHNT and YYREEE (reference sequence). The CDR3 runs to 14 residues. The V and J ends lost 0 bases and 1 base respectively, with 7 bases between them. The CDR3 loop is CASSLGSGNTEAFF. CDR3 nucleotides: TGTGCCAGCAGCTTGGGGTCGGGGAACACTGAAGCTTTCTTT.